These T cell receptor beta chains were read from a single sample in a study of regulatory T cells in long-lasting Graves disease. TCRdb re-called the multiplex PCR reads through MiXCR, storing one row per CDR3 protein. Of under 450,000 distinct CDR3 sequences in the sample, approximately 12% are singletons; the top ten hold about 19%. These sequences were also reported in another study, on T cells in Graves' hyperthyroidism and ophthalmopathy.

Here the sequenced sample was peripheral blood mononuclear cells (PBMCs), taken at new diagnosis, from a patient treated with antithyroid drugs. All receptors come from a woman younger than 35 with Graves disease. The conserved cysteine and the conserved F or W are not part of the CDR3 here. Fields, in order: D gene, V gene, J gene, CDR3 protein. A D gene is named only where the DNA matches it firmly.

D gene: TRBD2; V gene: TRBV6-2/TRBV6-3; J gene: TRBJ2-1; CDR3 protein: ASLGVGGSSYNEQF
D gene: -; V gene: TRBV12-3/TRBV12-4; J gene: TRBJ1-3; CDR3 protein: ASRIHSGNTIY
D gene: -; V gene: TRBV7-9; J gene: TRBJ1-2; CDR3 protein: ASTSQTAPGGNGYT
D gene: TRBD2; V gene: TRBV27; J gene: TRBJ2-1; CDR3 protein: ASSLSGLAGGDEQF
D gene: TRBD2; V gene: TRBV6-2/TRBV6-3; J gene: TRBJ2-2; CDR3 protein: ASSYYQRGTGELF
D gene: -; V gene: TRBV12-3/TRBV12-4; J gene: TRBJ2-2; CDR3 protein: ASSLYNTGELF
D gene: -; V gene: TRBV6-5; J gene: TRBJ2-1; CDR3 protein: ASSYSGVFEQF
D gene: -; V gene: TRBV20-1; J gene: TRBJ2-1; CDR3 protein: SAVVGGGGYNEQF
D gene: TRBD2; V gene: TRBV7-3; J gene: TRBJ2-5; CDR3 protein: ASSPGRSGDVIY
D gene: -; V gene: TRBV12-3/TRBV12-4; J gene: TRBJ2-4; CDR3 protein: ASSQLSLGGAKNIQY
D gene: -; V gene: TRBV12-3/TRBV12-4; J gene: TRBJ1-1; CDR3 protein: ASSHPRMGIRGNTEAF
D gene: -; V gene: TRBV6-1; J gene: TRBJ1-2; CDR3 protein: ASQRRGYT
D gene: -; V gene: TRBV27; J gene: TRBJ2-1; CDR3 protein: ASSPHGRLGEQF
D gene: -; V gene: TRBV18; J gene: TRBJ1-3; CDR3 protein: ASSPPASGNTIY
D gene: -; V gene: TRBV4-3; J gene: TRBJ1-6; CDR3 protein: ASSQPYLRGYNSPLH
D gene: -; V gene: TRBV19; J gene: TRBJ1-5; CDR3 protein: ASSTPAGSRRYDQPQH
D gene: TRBD2; V gene: TRBV5-1; J gene: TRBJ2-1; CDR3 protein: ASSLPRASGSYEQF
D gene: TRBD1; V gene: TRBV29-1; J gene: TRBJ1-2; CDR3 protein: SGAGTGFYGYT
D gene: -; V gene: TRBV12-3/TRBV12-4; J gene: TRBJ2-1; CDR3 protein: ASSLMTGDNEQF
D gene: TRBD1; V gene: TRBV12-3/TRBV12-4; J gene: TRBJ2-5; CDR3 protein: ASSFGQGQETQY
D gene: TRBD2; V gene: TRBV28; J gene: TRBJ2-3; CDR3 protein: ASSLGTSADTQY
D gene: TRBD1; V gene: TRBV18; J gene: TRBJ2-1; CDR3 protein: ASLRTGGEDEQF
D gene: -; V gene: TRBV7-2; J gene: TRBJ1-4; CDR3 protein: ASSKQGRNEKLF
D gene: TRBD1; V gene: TRBV13; J gene: TRBJ1-1; CDR3 protein: ASSRGQGGTEAF
D gene: -; V gene: TRBV10-3; J gene: TRBJ1-1; CDR3 protein: AISESREASEAF
D gene: TRBD2; V gene: TRBV18; J gene: TRBJ2-1; CDR3 protein: ASSRTSGRGWNEQF
D gene: -; V gene: TRBV28; J gene: TRBJ2-2; CDR3 protein: ASTGHSGATGELF
D gene: -; V gene: TRBV24-1; J gene: TRBJ2-1; CDR3 protein: ATSDPPTEEQF
D gene: -; V gene: TRBV29-1; J gene: TRBJ1-1; CDR3 protein: SVAGRGTEAF
D gene: -; V gene: TRBV20-1; J gene: TRBJ2-7; CDR3 protein: SAVPEEGRRIYEQY
D gene: -; V gene: TRBV4-3; J gene: TRBJ2-2; CDR3 protein: ASSQEKGTANTGELF
D gene: -; V gene: TRBV30; J gene: TRBJ1-2; CDR3 protein: AWRESFGYT
D gene: TRBD2; V gene: TRBV7-9; J gene: TRBJ2-5; CDR3 protein: ASSLARSLAGGLQHQETQY
D gene: -; V gene: TRBV7-8; J gene: TRBJ1-1; CDR3 protein: ASSSNSVNTEAF
D gene: TRBD2; V gene: TRBV20-1; J gene: TRBJ2-2; CDR3 protein: SARDPGGRAGELF
D gene: -; V gene: TRBV7-2; J gene: TRBJ2-1; CDR3 protein: ASSPPPRRDNEQF
D gene: TRBD2; V gene: TRBV27; J gene: TRBJ2-7; CDR3 protein: ASSLGGSGEQY
D gene: TRBD2; V gene: TRBV6-2/TRBV6-3; J gene: TRBJ2-7; CDR3 protein: ASSQGLVKVEQY
D gene: -; V gene: TRBV20-1; J gene: TRBJ1-1; CDR3 protein: RVGGHTEAF
D gene: -; V gene: TRBV12-3/TRBV12-4; J gene: TRBJ1-3; CDR3 protein: ASIPLTDIGNTIY
D gene: -; V gene: TRBV19; J gene: TRBJ2-1; CDR3 protein: ASRSLASYNEQF
D gene: TRBD2; V gene: TRBV10-3; J gene: TRBJ2-4; CDR3 protein: AISETTSGGRRNIQY